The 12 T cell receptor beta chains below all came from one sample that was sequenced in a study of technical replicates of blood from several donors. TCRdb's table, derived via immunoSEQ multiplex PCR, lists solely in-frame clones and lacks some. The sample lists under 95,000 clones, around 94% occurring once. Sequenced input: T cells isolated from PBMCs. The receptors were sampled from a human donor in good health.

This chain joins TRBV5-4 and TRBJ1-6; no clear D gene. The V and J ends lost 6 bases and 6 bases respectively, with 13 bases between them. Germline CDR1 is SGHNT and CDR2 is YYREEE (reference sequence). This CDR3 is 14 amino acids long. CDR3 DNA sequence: TGTGCCAGCACGGCTGAGGGTGTTAATTCACCCCTCCACTTT. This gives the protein CASTAEGVNSPLHF.

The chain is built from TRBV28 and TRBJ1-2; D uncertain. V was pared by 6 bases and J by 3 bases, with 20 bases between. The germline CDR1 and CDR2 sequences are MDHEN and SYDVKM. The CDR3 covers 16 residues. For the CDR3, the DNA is TGTGCCAGCAGACCCCTACCCCCCACAGTTGACTATGGCTACACCTTC. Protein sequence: CASRPLPPTVDYGYTF.

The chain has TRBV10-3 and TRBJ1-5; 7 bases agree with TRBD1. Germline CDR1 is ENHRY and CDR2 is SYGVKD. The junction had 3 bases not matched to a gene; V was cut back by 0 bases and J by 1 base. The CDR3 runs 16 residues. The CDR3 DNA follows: TGTGCCATCAGTGAGTCAATGGGACAGAGCAATCAGCCCCAGCATTTT. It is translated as CAISESMGQSNQPQHF.

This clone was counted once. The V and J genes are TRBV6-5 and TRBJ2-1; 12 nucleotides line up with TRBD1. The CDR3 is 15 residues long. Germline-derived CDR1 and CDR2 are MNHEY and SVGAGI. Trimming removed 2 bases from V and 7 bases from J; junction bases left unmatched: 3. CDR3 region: CASSYRDRGPNEQFF. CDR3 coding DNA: TGTGCCAGCAGTTACCGGGACAGGGGGCCGAATGAGCAGTTCTTC.

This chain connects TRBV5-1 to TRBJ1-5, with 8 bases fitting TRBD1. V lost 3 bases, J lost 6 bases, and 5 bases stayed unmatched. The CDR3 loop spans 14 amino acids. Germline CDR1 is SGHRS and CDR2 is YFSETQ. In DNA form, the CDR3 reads TGCGCCAGCAGCTCCACAGGGGGAAGTCAGCCCCAGCATTTT. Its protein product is CASSSTGGSQPQHF.

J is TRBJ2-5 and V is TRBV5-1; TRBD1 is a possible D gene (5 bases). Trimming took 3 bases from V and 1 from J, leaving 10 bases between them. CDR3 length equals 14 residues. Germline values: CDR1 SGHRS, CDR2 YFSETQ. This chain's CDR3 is CASSWTTPQETQYF. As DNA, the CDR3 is TGCGCCAGCAGCTGGACAACTCCCCAAGAGACCCAGTACTTC.

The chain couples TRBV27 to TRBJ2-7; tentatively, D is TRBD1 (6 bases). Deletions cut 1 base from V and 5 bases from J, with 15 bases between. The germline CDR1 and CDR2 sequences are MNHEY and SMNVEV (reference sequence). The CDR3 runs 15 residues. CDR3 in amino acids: CASSLLFSGVHEQYF. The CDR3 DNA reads TGTGCCAGCAGTTTATTGTTTTCAGGGGTCCACGAGCAGTACTTC.

The CDR3 region is CASREQTGELFF. CDR3 in DNA: TGTGCCAGCAGGGAGCAGACCGGGGAGCTGTTTTTT. The chain is built from TRBV25-1 and TRBJ2-2; no clear D gene. The germline V and J ends were trimmed by 6 bases and 5 bases, with 7 bases remaining between them. In germline, CDR1 is MGHDK, CDR2 SYGVNS. The CDR3 consists of 12 residues.

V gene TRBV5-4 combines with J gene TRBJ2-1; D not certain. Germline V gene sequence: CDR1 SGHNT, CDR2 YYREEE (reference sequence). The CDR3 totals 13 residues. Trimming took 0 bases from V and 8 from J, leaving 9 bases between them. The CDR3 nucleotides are TGTGCCAGCAGCTTGGCCAACCGGGATGAGCAGTTCTTC. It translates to CASSLANRDEQFF.

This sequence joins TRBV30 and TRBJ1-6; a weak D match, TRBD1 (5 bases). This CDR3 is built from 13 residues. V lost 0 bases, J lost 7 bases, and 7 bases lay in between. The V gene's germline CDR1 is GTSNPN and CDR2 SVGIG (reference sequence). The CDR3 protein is CAWSVAGNSPLHF. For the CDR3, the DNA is TGTGCCTGGAGTGTAGCAGGGAATTCACCCCTCCACTTT.

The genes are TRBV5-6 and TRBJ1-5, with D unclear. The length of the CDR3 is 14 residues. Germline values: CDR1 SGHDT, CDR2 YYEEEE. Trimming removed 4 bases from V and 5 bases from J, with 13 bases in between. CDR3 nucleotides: TGTGCCAGCAGCGCCCGGGGAACTTATCAGCCCCAGCATTTT. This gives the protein CASSARGTYQPQHF.

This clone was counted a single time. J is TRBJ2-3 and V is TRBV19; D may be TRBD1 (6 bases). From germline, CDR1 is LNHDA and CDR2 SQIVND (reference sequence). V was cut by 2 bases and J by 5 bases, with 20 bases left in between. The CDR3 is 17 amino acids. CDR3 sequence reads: CASSINGGRGKIDTQYF. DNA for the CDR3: TGTGCCAGTAGTATAAACGGCGGCAGGGGTAAGATAGATACGCAGTATTTT.